These T cell receptor beta chains were read from a single sample in a study of blood T cell repertoires in COVID-19. This table comes from immunoSEQ multiplex PCR, and its TCRdb copy is limited to in-frame clones, with some not included. The sample records 130,000 to 150,000 clones, 81% being singletons. The sample consisted of peripheral blood. The receptors shown here come from a human donor in a cohort sampled during active COVID-19. CDR3s include the opening cysteine and the closing phenylalanine or tryptophan. The order of the fields is clone size, D gene, V gene, J gene, CDR3 DNA, CDR3 protein. The D gene is left open where the match is weak. Clone size is stated in some rows and not others, as once, few, many or a class when expanded.

abundance: -
d_gene: -
v_gene: TRBV4-3
j_gene: TRBJ2-7
CDR3nt: TGCGCCAGCAGCCAAGATACTCTTCCGGGACTCGAATACGAGCAGTACTTC
CDR3aa: CASSQDTLPGLEYEQYF

abundance: -
d_gene: TRBD1
v_gene: TRBV4-1
j_gene: TRBJ2-6
CDR3nt: TGCGCCAGCAGCCAAACAGGGGTGGGAAGCTCTGGGGCCAACGTCCTGACTTTC
CDR3aa: CASSQTGVGSSGANVLTF

abundance: -
d_gene: -
v_gene: TRBV19
j_gene: TRBJ2-7
CDR3nt: TGTGCCAGTAGACCGGAAGCGGGTTTAAATTACGAGCAGTACTTC
CDR3aa: CASRPEAGLNYEQYF

abundance: -
d_gene: TRBD1
v_gene: TRBV7-9
j_gene: TRBJ2-5
CDR3nt: TGTGCCAGCAGCCCCGGGAGGACAGGGGGCCCGGAGACCCAGTACTTC
CDR3aa: CASSPGRTGGPETQYF

abundance: -
d_gene: -
v_gene: TRBV28
j_gene: TRBJ1-6
CDR3nt: TGTGCCAGCAGTTTAAGAGGGAGCTCCTATAATTCACCCCTCCACTTT
CDR3aa: CASSLRGSSYNSPLHF

abundance: once
d_gene: TRBD1
v_gene: TRBV15
j_gene: TRBJ1-1
CDR3nt: TGTGCCACCAGCAGTAACCTACTCCGGGACAGGAGTGAAGCTTTCTTT
CDR3aa: CATSSNLLRDRSEAFF

abundance: -
d_gene: TRBD2
v_gene: TRBV12-5
j_gene: TRBJ2-5
CDR3nt: TGTGCTAGTGGTCTGGGGACTAGCGGTCAAGAGACCCAGTACTTC
CDR3aa: CASGLGTSGQETQYF

abundance: -
d_gene: TRBD1
v_gene: TRBV2
j_gene: TRBJ2-2
CDR3nt: TGTGCCAGCATGGACGGCCAGGGGGCTTTCGGGGAGCTGTTTTTT
CDR3aa: CASMDGQGAFGELFF

abundance: -
d_gene: -
v_gene: TRBV2
j_gene: TRBJ1-5
CDR3nt: TGTGCCAGCAGTGAAGTTGGCCAGGATGGCCAGCCCCAGCATTTT
CDR3aa: CASSEVGQDGQPQHF

abundance: -
d_gene: TRBD2
v_gene: TRBV5-5
j_gene: TRBJ2-7
CDR3nt: TGTGCCAGCAGCGGGGCTAGCGGGAGTCCAACCTACGAGCAGTACTTC
CDR3aa: CASSGASGSPTYEQYF

abundance: -
d_gene: TRBD2
v_gene: TRBV7-2
j_gene: TRBJ2-1
CDR3nt: TGTGCCAGCAGCTCGTACGCGGGAGCTTTCTACAATGAGCAGTTCTTC
CDR3aa: CASSSYAGAFYNEQFF

abundance: -
d_gene: TRBD1
v_gene: TRBV4-1
j_gene: TRBJ2-7
CDR3nt: TGCGCCAGCAGCCAAGTCGCGGGACAGGGGCAAAACGAGCAGTACTTC
CDR3aa: CASSQVAGQGQNEQYF

abundance: -
d_gene: -
v_gene: TRBV6-5
j_gene: TRBJ2-7
CDR3nt: TGTGCCAGCAGTTCTCTACTGCCCCCTCTCGAGCAGTACTTC
CDR3aa: CASSSLLPPLEQYF

abundance: -
d_gene: TRBD1
v_gene: TRBV7-9
j_gene: TRBJ2-7
CDR3nt: TGTGCCAGCAGCTTACCGGGACAGGGGGCTCAGCAGTACTTC
CDR3aa: CASSLPGQGAQQYF

abundance: once
d_gene: TRBD1
v_gene: TRBV7-2
j_gene: TRBJ2-7
CDR3nt: TGTGCCAGCAGCTTTGGGTCTCAGGACAGGTCCTACGAGCAGTACTTC
CDR3aa: CASSFGSQDRSYEQYF

abundance: -
d_gene: -
v_gene: TRBV5-1
j_gene: TRBJ2-2
CDR3nt: TGCGCCAGCAGCTTGGCCCAGATAAGTGTCACCGGGGAGCTGTTTTTT
CDR3aa: CASSLAQISVTGELFF

abundance: -
d_gene: -
v_gene: TRBV14
j_gene: TRBJ2-7
CDR3nt: TGTGCCAGCAGCCAAGGACAGCGAGGCCCCTACGAGCAGTACTTC
CDR3aa: CASSQGQRGPYEQYF

abundance: -
d_gene: -
v_gene: TRBV7-8
j_gene: TRBJ2-7
CDR3nt: TGTGCCAGCAGCCTCATGGCGGGACTGGCCTCCGAGCAGTACTTC
CDR3aa: CASSLMAGLASEQYF

abundance: -
d_gene: TRBD2
v_gene: TRBV25-1
j_gene: TRBJ2-2
CDR3nt: TGTGCCAGCAGTGAGAATAGCGGGAGATCGGGCACCGGGGAGCTGTTTTTT
CDR3aa: CASSENSGRSGTGELFF

abundance: -
d_gene: TRBD1
v_gene: TRBV7-9
j_gene: TRBJ2-7
CDR3nt: TGTGCCAGCAGCCCTCAGCCGGGACAGGGAATTGTCAACGAGCAGTACTTC
CDR3aa: CASSPQPGQGIVNEQYF

abundance: -
d_gene: TRBD2
v_gene: TRBV7-6
j_gene: TRBJ2-1
CDR3nt: TGTGCCAGCAGCTTAGGGACTAGCGGGTGGAATGAGCAGTTCTTC
CDR3aa: CASSLGTSGWNEQFF

abundance: -
d_gene: -
v_gene: TRBV28
j_gene: TRBJ2-7
CDR3nt: TGTGCCAGCAGGGCCTTCGGGGCGGGAATGTCCTACGAGCAGTACTTC
CDR3aa: CASRAFGAGMSYEQYF

abundance: -
d_gene: TRBD2
v_gene: TRBV19
j_gene: TRBJ2-2
CDR3nt: TGTGCCAGTAACCCCGGGACTAGCGGGACCAGCACCGGGGAGCTGTTTTTT
CDR3aa: CASNPGTSGTSTGELFF

abundance: -
d_gene: TRBD2
v_gene: TRBV27
j_gene: TRBJ2-7
CDR3nt: TGTGCCAGCAGTTTAAACTCACCCAAATTCTCGACTAGCGGGAGTCTGGAGGGCGAGCAGTACTTC
CDR3aa: CASSLNSPKFSTSGSLEGEQYF